Reported below is one T cell receptor beta chain. The data derive from a study of blood T cell repertoires in COVID-19. Study as a whole: Spain, Italy and the United States supplied samples that represented acute and convalescent COVID-19. In each case, the material was cDNA or gDNA derived from T cells, B-cell-depleted T cells, or PBMCs.

Trimming removed 4 bases from V and 1 base from J; junction bases left unmatched: 5. CDR1 and CDR2 (germline): KGHDR, SFDVKD. The CDR3 runs to 16 residues. Authors' methods: The assay estimated nucleated cells by amplifying reference gene primers. Sequencing used immunoSEQ multiplex PCR; TCRdb keeps in-frame clones, though not all of them. For V, J and clone size, that table is used; D and trimming come from the DNA. This sample yields about 130,000 clones, of which about 91% are seen a single time; approximately 10% belongs to the top ten. The sample was peripheral blood. The receptor was isolated from a man aged 45 to 65 with acute or convalescent COVID-19. The chain is built from TRBV24-1 and TRBJ2-1; 8 nucleotides line up with TRBD2. The CDR3 nucleotides are TGTGCCACCAGTGACGAAGCGGGAGCATCCTACAATGAGCAGTTCTTC. It codes for CATSDEAGASYNEQFF.